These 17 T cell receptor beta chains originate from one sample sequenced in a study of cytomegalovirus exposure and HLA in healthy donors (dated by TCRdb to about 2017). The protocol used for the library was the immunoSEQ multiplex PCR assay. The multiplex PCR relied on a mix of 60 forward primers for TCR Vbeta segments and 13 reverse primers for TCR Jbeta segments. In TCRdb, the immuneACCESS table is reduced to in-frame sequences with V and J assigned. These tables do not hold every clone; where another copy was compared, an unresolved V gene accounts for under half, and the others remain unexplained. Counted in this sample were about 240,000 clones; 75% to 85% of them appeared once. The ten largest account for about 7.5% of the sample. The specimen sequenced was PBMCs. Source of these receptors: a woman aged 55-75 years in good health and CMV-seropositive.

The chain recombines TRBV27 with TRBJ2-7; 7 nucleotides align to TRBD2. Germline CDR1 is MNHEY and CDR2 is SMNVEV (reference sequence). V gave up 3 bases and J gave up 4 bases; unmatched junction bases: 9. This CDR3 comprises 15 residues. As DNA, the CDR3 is TGTGCCAGCAGTTTGAGGGCTAGCGGATTTTACGAGCAGTACTTC. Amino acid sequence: CASSLRASGFYEQYF.

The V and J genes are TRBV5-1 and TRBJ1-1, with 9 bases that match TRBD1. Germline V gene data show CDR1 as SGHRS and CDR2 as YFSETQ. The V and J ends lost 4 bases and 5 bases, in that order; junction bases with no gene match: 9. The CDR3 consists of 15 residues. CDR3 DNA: TGCGCCAGCAGCCCGGACAGGGACAGGGCTACTGAAGCTTTCTTT. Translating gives CASSPDRDRATEAFF.

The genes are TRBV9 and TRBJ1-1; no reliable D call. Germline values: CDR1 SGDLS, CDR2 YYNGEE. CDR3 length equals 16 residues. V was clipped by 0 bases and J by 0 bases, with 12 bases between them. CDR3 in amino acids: CASSVGTPGMNTEAFF. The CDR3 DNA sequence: TGTGCCAGCAGCGTAGGGACTCCGGGGATGAACACTGAAGCTTTCTTT.

In DNA form, the CDR3 reads TGTGCCAGCAGCGACGGACAGGGGGAAGCCTACGAGCAGTACTTC. This sequence encodes CASSDGQGEAYEQYF. This chain connects TRBV7-6 to TRBJ2-5; 10 nucleotides agree with TRBD1. The DNA end is more similar to TRBJ2-7, so the J call may be wrong. Looked up from germline, CDR1 is SGHVS and CDR2 is FNYEAQ. This CDR3 region has 15 residues.

CDR3 DNA: TGTGCCAGCAGTCAGCCCCCGGACAGGGAAGAAAACACCGGGGAGCTGTTTTTT. Amino acids: CASSQPPDREENTGELFF. This chain uses TRBV28 with TRBJ2-2, with TRBD1 matching over 8 bases. Germline CDR1 reads MDHEN; CDR2 reads SYDVKM. This CDR3 region has 18 residues. The J segment lost 2 bases and the V segment lost 5 bases, leaving 13 bases of the junction unmatched.

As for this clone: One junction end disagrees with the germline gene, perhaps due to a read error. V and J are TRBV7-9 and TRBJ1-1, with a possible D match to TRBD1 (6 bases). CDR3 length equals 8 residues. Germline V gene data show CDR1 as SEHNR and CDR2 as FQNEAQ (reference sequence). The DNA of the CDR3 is TGTTCCAGCAGCTTGGACAGATTT. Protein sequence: CSSSLDRF.

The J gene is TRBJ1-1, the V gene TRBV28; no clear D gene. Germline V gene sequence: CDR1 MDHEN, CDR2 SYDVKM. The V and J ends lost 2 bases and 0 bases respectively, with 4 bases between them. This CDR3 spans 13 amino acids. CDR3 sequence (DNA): TGTGCCAGCAGTTTAATAATGAACACTGAAGCTTTCTTT. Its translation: CASSLIMNTEAFF.

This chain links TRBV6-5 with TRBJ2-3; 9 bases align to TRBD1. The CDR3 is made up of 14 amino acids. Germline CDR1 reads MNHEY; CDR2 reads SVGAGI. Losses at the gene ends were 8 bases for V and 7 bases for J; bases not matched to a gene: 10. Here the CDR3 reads CASAGDRVWNTQYF. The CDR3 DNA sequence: TGTGCCAGCGCCGGGGACAGGGTTTGGAATACGCAGTATTTT.

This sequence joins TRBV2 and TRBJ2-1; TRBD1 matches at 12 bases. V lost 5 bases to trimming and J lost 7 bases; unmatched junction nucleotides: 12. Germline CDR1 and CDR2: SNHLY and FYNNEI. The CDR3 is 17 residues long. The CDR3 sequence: CASSLFAGTGGRNEQFF. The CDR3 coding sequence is TGTGCCAGCAGTTTATTCGCCGGGACAGGGGGCAGGAATGAGCAGTTCTTC.

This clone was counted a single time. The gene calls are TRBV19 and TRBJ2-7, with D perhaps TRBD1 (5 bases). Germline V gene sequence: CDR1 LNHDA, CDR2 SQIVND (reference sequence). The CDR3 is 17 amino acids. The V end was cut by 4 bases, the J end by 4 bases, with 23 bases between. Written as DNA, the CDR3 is TGTGCCAGTAGTAATGCCAAGCCAACCCTCGGACAATACGAGCAGTACTTC. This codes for CASSNAKPTLGQYEQYF.

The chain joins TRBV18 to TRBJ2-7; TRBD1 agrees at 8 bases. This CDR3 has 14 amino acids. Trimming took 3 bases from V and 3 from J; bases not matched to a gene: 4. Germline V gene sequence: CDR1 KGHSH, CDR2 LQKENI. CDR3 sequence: CASSPAGGDYEQYF. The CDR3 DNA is TGTGCCAGCTCACCGGCAGGGGGCGACTACGAGCAGTACTTC.

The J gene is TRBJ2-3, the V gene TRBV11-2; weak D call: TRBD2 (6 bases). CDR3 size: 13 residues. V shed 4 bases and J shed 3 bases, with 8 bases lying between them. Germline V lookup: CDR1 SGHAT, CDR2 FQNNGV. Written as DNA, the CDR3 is TGTGCCAGCAGCTATGGGGGGACAGATACGCAGTATTTT. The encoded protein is CASSYGGTDTQYF.

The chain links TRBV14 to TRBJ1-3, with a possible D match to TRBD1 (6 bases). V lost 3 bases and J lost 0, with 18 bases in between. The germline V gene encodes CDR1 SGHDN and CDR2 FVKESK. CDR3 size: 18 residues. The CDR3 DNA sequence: TGTGCCAGCAGCCAGTCACCTCGGGACATACTCTCTGGAAACACCATATATTTT. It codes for CASSQSPRDILSGNTIYF. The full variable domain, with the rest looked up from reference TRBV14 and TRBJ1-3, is EAGVTQFPSHSVIEKGQTVTLRCDPISGHDNLYWYRRVMGKEIKFLLHFVKESKQDESGMPNNRFLAERTGGTYSTLKVQPAELEDSGVYFCASSQSPRDILSGNTIYFGEGSWLTVV.

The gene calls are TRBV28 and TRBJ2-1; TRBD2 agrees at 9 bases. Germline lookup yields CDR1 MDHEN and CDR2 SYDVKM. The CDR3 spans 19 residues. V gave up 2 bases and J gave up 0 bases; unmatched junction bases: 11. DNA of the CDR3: TGTGCCAGCAGTTTAGTAGGGACTAGCTTCTGGAGCTCCTACAATGAGCAGTTCTTC. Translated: CASSLVGTSFWSSYNEQFF.

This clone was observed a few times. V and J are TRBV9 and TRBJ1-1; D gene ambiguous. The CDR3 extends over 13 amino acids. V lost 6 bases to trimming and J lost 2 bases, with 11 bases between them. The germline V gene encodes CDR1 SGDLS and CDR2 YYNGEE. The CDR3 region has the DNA TGTGCCAGCACGGGAAACCTAAACACTGAAGCTTTCTTT. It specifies CASTGNLNTEAFF.

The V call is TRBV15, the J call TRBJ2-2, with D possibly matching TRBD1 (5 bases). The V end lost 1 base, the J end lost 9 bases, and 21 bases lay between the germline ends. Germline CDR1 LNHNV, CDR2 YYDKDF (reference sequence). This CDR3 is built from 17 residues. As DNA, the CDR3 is TGTGCCACCAGCAGAGCCCCATTGGGGATAAGGGGAAGGGAGCTGTTTTTT. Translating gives CATSRAPLGIRGRELFF. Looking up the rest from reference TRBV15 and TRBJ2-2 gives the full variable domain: DAMVIQNPRYQVTQFGKPVTLSCSQTLNHNVMYWYQQKSSQAPKLLFHYYDKDFNNEADTPDNFQSRRPNTSFCFLDIRSPGLGDTAMYLCATSRAPLGIRGRELFFGEGSRLTVL.

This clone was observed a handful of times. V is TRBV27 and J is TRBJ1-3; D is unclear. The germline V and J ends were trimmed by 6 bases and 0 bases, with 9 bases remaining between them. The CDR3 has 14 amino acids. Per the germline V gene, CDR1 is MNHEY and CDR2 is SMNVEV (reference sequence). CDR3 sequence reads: CASSPSISGNTIYF. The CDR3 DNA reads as TGTGCCAGCAGCCCCAGTATCTCTGGAAACACCATATATTTT.